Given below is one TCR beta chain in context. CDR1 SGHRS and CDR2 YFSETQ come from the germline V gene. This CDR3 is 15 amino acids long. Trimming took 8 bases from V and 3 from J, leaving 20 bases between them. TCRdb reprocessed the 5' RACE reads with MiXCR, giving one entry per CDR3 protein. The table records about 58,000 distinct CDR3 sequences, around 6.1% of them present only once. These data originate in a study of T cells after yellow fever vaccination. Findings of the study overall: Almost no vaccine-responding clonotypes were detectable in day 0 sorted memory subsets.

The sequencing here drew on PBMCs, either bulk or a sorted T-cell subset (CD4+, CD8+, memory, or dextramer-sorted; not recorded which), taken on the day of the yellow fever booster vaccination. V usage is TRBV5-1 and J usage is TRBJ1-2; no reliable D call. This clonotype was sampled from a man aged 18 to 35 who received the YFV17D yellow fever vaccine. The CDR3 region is CARTHGYDLDYGYTF. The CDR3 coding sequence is TGCGCCAGGACTCACGGGTACGACCTCGACTATGGCTACACCTTC.